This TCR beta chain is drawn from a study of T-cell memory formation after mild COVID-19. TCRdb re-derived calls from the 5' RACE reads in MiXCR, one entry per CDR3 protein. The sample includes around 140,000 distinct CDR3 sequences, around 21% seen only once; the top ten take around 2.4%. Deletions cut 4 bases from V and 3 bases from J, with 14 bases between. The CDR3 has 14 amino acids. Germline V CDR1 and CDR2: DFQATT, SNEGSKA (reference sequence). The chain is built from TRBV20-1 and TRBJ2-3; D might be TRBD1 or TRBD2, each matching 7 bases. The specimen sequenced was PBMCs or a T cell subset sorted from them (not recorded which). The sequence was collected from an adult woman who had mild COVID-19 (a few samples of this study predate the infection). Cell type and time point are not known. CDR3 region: CSATPGGGTDTQYF. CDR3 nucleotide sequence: TGCAGTGCTACCCCAGGGGGAGGGACAGATACGCAGTATTTT.